The clone carrying this T cell receptor beta chain came up a few times. The antigen is not known. The germline V and J ends were trimmed by 7 bases and 2 bases, with 13 bases remaining between them. The CDR3 is 13 residues long. The germline V gene encodes CDR1 SGHRS and CDR2 YFSETQ. TCRdb analysed the 5' RACE reads with MiXCR anew, one entry per CDR3 protein. The table lists roughly 700,000 distinct CDR3 sequences, roughly 20% of them singletons. This sample was included in a study of CD8 T cells in ankylosing spondylitis. General study points: Disease-associated clonotypes exhibited CD8+ identity and were relatively infrequent in peripheral blood. Some of the motif variants had earlier been found in reactive arthritis patients' fluid and blood. One TCR beta motif, made up of roughly eight highly homologous variants, appeared characteristic of ankylosing spondylitis blood.

The chain carries TRBV5-1 and TRBJ2-7, with unresolved D. What was sequenced was blood, either unsorted or a sorted T cell fraction (not recorded which). The clonotype originates from a male donor with ankylosing spondylitis. CDR3 DNA sequence: TGCGCCAGCCGATCTACAGCCGCCTACGAGCAGTACTTC. This codes for CASRSTAAYEQYF.